This paragraph reports one T cell receptor beta chain. Its antigen is undetermined. The trim removed 5 bases at V and 3 bases at J, leaving 6 bases unmatched. In germline, CDR1 is SGHNT, CDR2 YENEEA. This CDR3 comprises 15 residues. A multiplex PCR was run with 60 Vbeta primers and 13 Jbeta primers. The table came from immunoSEQ multiplex PCR; TCRdb's copy has only in-frame clones and leaves some out. The repertoire includes some 170,000 clones, 75% to 80% of them detected once, and 6.3% sits in the top ten. These data originate in a study of cytomegalovirus exposure and HLA in healthy donors. Study at large: Tens of millions of unique TCRs, all from HLA-typed donors, were included in an early release of the data. Whole-study results and caveats: There were some public TCRs occurring in many donors, but most TCR sequences were rare. Prior analysis indicated that the majority of TCR beta V segments exhibited productivity approximately 90% or approximately 30% of the time. HLA restriction was apparent for most CMV-associated TCR beta chains in a later analysis.

The material sequenced was PBMCs. This TCR derives from a man aged 40-55 years in good health and CMV-seropositive. This rearrangement joins TRBV11-3 to TRBJ2-7; 11 nucleotides align to TRBD2. The CDR3 here is CASSPRLAGFYEQYF. The CDR3 DNA is TGTGCCAGCAGCCCTCGACTAGCGGGATTCTACGAGCAGTACTTC.